The 7 T cell receptor beta chains below all came from one sample that was sequenced in a study of regulatory T cells in long-lasting Graves disease (dated by TCRdb to the early 2020s). The time point label of this sample denotes: newly diagnosed GD, antithyroid drugs for less than 3 months. For both TCR sequencing and RNA sequencing, RNA was extracted from PBMCs using TRIzol. The protocol used for the library was multiplex PCR. The data were produced on an Illumina HiSeq 4000. CDR3 regions were amplified by Arm-PCR with iRepertoire HTBI primers to construct TCR beta libraries. The public reads were run again by TCRdb, first through fastp at Q25 and then through MiXCR, and only productive beta chains were kept. Under each unique CDR3 protein, matching rows form one entry showing the most common genes and DNA. The sample includes 530,000 or so distinct CDR3 sequences, with less than 15% observed a single time. The ten largest clonotypes hold more than 8.5% of the sample.

The sample also formed part of further work on T cells in Graves' hyperthyroidism and ophthalmopathy.

Specimen: peripheral blood mononuclear cells (PBMCs), collected at new diagnosis, from a patient treated with antithyroid drugs. These TCRs come from a man aged 25-40 years with Graves disease. Donor details come from another sample of the same person, matched by shared clones.

The V and J genes are TRBV13 and TRBJ1-3; no clear D. The V end was cut by 8 bases, the J end by 0 bases, with 17 bases between. Germline values: CDR1 PRHDT, CDR2 FYEKMQ (reference sequence). This CDR3 has 16 amino acids. CDR3 DNA sequence: TGTGCCAGCGGCGCCTTGTGGCCAACCTCTGGAAACACCATATATTTT. It is translated as CASGALWPTSGNTIYF.

The chain is built from TRBV14 and TRBJ1-1; D uncertain. V lost 5 bases and J lost 3, with 13 bases in between. In germline, CDR1 is SGHDN, CDR2 FVKESK. The CDR3 has 14 amino acids. CDR3 coding DNA: TGTGCCAGCAGCGGAACCCGATTGGACACTGAAGCTTTCTTT. Its protein product is CASSGTRLDTEAFF.

The J gene is TRBJ2-2, the V gene TRBV10-1; 11 bases line up with TRBD2. Looked up from germline, CDR1 is WNHNN and CDR2 is SYGVQD (reference sequence). The CDR3 runs to 16 residues. V shed 1 base, J shed 3 bases, and the junction held 1 base outside the gene matches. The CDR3 spells CASSEWGLADTGELFF. The CDR3 DNA sequence: TGCGCCAGCAGTGAGTGGGGACTAGCGGACACCGGGGAGCTGTTTTTT.

This clonotype was seen ten or more times. The chain links TRBV27 to TRBJ1-5; D remains ambiguous. Looked up from germline, CDR1 is MNHEY and CDR2 is SMNVEV (reference sequence). V dropped 5 bases and J dropped 4 bases, with 9 bases sitting between them. The CDR3 is 13 residues long. This CDR3 reads CASSRTFNQPQHF. In nucleotides, the CDR3 is TGTGCCAGCAGTCGCACCTTTAATCAGCCCCAGCATTTT.

The chain recombines TRBV7-8 with TRBJ2-2, with TRBD2 matching 10 bases. Trimming at V came to 2 bases and at J to 4 bases, leaving 4 bases not matched to a gene. Germline V gene data show CDR1 as SGHVS and CDR2 as FQNEAQ. The CDR3 loop spans 16 amino acids. The CDR3 DNA sequence: TGTGCCAGCAGCTTACGGCTAGCGGGAGCCACCGGGGAGCTGTTTTTT. This sequence encodes CASSLRLAGATGELFF.

Only a few counts were recorded for this clonotype. This chain links TRBV18 with TRBJ1-3; a weak D match, TRBD1 (5 bases). Germline loops: CDR1 KGHSH, CDR2 LQKENI. Trimming took 3 bases from V and 1 from J, leaving 13 bases between them. The length of the CDR3 is 16 residues. Here the CDR3 reads CASSPHPGGSGNTIYF. CDR3 DNA sequence: TGTGCCAGCTCACCTCACCCCGGGGGTTCTGGAAACACCATATATTTT. The full variable domain, its missing parts supplied by reference TRBV18 and TRBJ1-3, is NAGVMQNPRHLVRRRGQEARLRCSPMKGHSHVYWYRQLPEEGLKFMVYLQKENIIDESGMPKERFSAEFPKEGPSILRIQQVVRGDSAAYFCASSPHPGGSGNTIYFGEGSWLTVV.

Comments on this clonotype: It is likely a read error: a sequence one base away is far more abundant. Without the conserved terminal phenylalanine or tryptophan, this CDR3 likely stems from a read error. No DNA is shown, since the ends of the CDR3 on it are uncertain; the CDR3 is the one TCRdb lists. The V and J genes are TRBV20-1 and TRBJ2-3; no DNA check was done on the table's D call, TRBD2. 15 amino acids form the CDR3, both terminal residues included. CDR1 is DFQATT, CDR2 SNEGSKA, per germline (reference sequence). The CDR3 region is CSAPWEGKVSYEQYL.